A single sample is the source of the 27 T cell receptor beta chains below, sequenced in a study of blood T cell repertoires in COVID-19. Here immunoSEQ multiplex PCR was the method, and the copy in TCRdb shows in-frame clones only, minus some. Seen here are about 440,000 clones, 75% to 90% observed once, and the top ten hold 4% to 4.5%. Sequencing input: peripheral blood. The receptor set was obtained from a woman aged 25 to 39 with acute or convalescent COVID-19.

The rearrangement uses TRBV7-2 and TRBJ2-3, with 9 bases matching TRBD2. Germline loops: CDR1 SGHTA, CDR2 FQGNSA. The CDR3 runs 15 residues. The V gene end was trimmed by 0 bases and the J gene end by 4 bases; junction bases not matched to a gene: 2. The CDR3 sequence is CASSLASGGSDTQYF. The CDR3 DNA reads TGTGCCAGCAGCTTAGCTAGCGGGGGTTCAGATACGCAGTATTTT.

The chain recombines TRBV6-2 or TRBV6-3 with TRBJ2-1, with 10 bases aligning to TRBD2. Trimming at V came to 5 bases and at J to 7 bases, leaving 11 bases not matched to a gene. The CDR3 totals 16 residues. Germline V gene sequence: CDR1 MNHEY, CDR2 SVGEGT. The CDR3 loop reads CASSDTRGLALNEQFF. CDR3 DNA sequence: TGTGCCAGCAGTGACACCCGGGGACTAGCGTTAAATGAGCAGTTCTTC.

The genes are TRBV7-9 and TRBJ1-4, with D possibly matching TRBD1 (5 bases). CDR1 and CDR2 from the germline V gene are SEHNR and FQNEAQ (reference sequence). The length of the CDR3 is 14 residues. Trimming took 2 bases from V and 6 from J, leaving 10 bases between them. The CDR3 sequence is CASSLRGLDEKLFF. CDR3 bases: TGTGCCAGCAGCTTAAGGGGCCTGGATGAAAAACTGTTTTTT. The full variable domain, with the rest looked up from reference TRBV7-9 and TRBJ1-4, is DTGVSQNPRHKITKRGQNVTFRCDPISEHNRLYWYRQTLGQGPEFLTYFQNEAQLEKSRLLSDRFSAERPKGSFSTLEIQRTEQGDSAMYLCASSLRGLDEKLFFGSGTQLSVL.

V gene TRBV3-1 (or the pseudogene TRBV3-2) combines with J gene TRBJ1-3; D not certain. The germline CDR1 and CDR2 sequences are LGHDT and YNNKEL (reference sequence). The CDR3 extends over 15 amino acids. V shed 5 bases and J shed 0 bases, with 11 bases lying between them. CDR3 in DNA: TGTGCCAGCAGCGAGACTGCAAACTCTGGAAACACCATATATTTT. Translating it yields CASSETANSGNTIYF.

V is TRBV11-2 and J is TRBJ1-1; unclear D gene. The V gene's germline CDR1 is SGHAT and CDR2 FQNNGV. The CDR3 loop spans 12 amino acids. Trimming stripped 5 bases from V and 7 bases from J, with 11 bases between. CDR3 protein: CASSLGIGEAFF. CDR3 DNA sequence: TGTGCCAGCAGCCTCGGGATTGGTGAAGCTTTCTTT.

The V call is TRBV11-3, the J call TRBJ2-3; D uncertain. V dropped 0 bases and J dropped 1 base, with 2 bases sitting between them. Germline V lookup: CDR1 SGHNT, CDR2 YENEEA. There are 13 residues in the CDR3. CDR3 coding DNA: TGTGCCAGCAGCTTAGACGGCACAGATACGCAGTATTTT. Protein: CASSLDGTDTQYF. Complete variable domain (other parts from reference TRBV11-3 and TRBJ2-3): EAGVVQSPRYKIIEKKQPVAFWCNPISGHNTLYWYLQNLGQGPELLIRYENEEAVDDSQLPKDRFSAERLKGVDSTLKIQPAELGDSAVYLCASSLDGTDTQYFGPGTRLTVL.

As concerns this clone: Other DNA variants within this sample encode the same CDR3. The CDR3 sequence is CASSTGTGSYEQYF. In DNA, the CDR3 is TGTGCCAGTAGTACCGGGACAGGGTCCTACGAGCAGTACTTC. The rearrangement joins TRBV19 to TRBJ2-7; 9 bases fit TRBD1. CDR3 length equals 14 residues. Looked up from germline, CDR1 is LNHDA and CDR2 is SQIVND (reference sequence). J gave up 1 base and V 4 bases, and 2 bases lay outside the gene matches.

V and J are TRBV5-6 and TRBJ2-1, with TRBD1 matching over 9 bases. V was pared by 7 bases and J by 6 bases, with 11 bases of the junction left unmatched. This CDR3 has 15 amino acids. Germline assignment: CDR1 SGHDT and CDR2 YYEEEE. The CDR3 DNA sequence: TGTGCCAGCTCCTACCGGGACAGGGCGGGCAATGAGCAGTTCTTC. Its translation: CASSYRDRAGNEQFF.

J is TRBJ1-1 and V is TRBV9; D is unresolved. Trimming pared 4 bases from V and 7 bases from J, leaving 17 bases between. The CDR3 sequence is 14 residues long. Germline-derived CDR1 and CDR2 are SGDLS and YYNGEE. As DNA, the CDR3 is TGTGCCAGCAGCCCCCGCGCCTCTGTTGGTGAAGCTTTCTTT. It yields the protein CASSPRASVGEAFF.

The chain links TRBV9 to TRBJ1-2, with D maybe TRBD1 (6 bases). The V end was cut by 0 bases, the J end by 3 bases, with 15 bases between. Germline V gene data show CDR1 as SGDLS and CDR2 as YYNGEE. The CDR3 contains 16 residues. CDR3 in amino acids: CASSVAARGGDYGYTF. In nucleotides, the CDR3 is TGTGCCAGCAGCGTAGCGGCCAGGGGTGGCGACTATGGCTACACCTTC.

V gene TRBV5-1 combines with J gene TRBJ2-1, with a possible D match to TRBD2 (6 bases). Trimming took off 0 bases at V and 1 base at J, with 11 bases between the two ends. Germline values: CDR1 SGHRS, CDR2 YFSETQ. CDR3 length equals 16 residues. Written as DNA, the CDR3 is TGCGCCAGCAGCTTGGAGTCGCGGGGTTCCTACAATGAGCAGTTCTTC. It yields the protein CASSLESRGSYNEQFF.

V usage is TRBV28 and J usage is TRBJ2-3; TRBD2 agrees at 8 bases. The CDR3 is made up of 14 amino acids. Looked up from germline, CDR1 is MDHEN and CDR2 is SYDVKM. Losses at the gene ends were 3 bases for V and 4 bases for J; bases not matched to a gene: 3. CDR3 residues: CASSFQRGSDTQYF. The DNA of the CDR3 is TGTGCCAGCAGTTTCCAGCGGGGGTCAGATACGCAGTATTTT.

This chain joins TRBV7-9 and TRBJ2-7; 8 bases line up with TRBD2. The V gene end was trimmed by 3 bases and the J gene end by 3 bases; junction bases not matched to a gene: 1. The CDR3 extends over 13 amino acids. Germline values: CDR1 SEHNR, CDR2 FQNEAQ (reference sequence). The CDR3 bases are TGTGCCAGCAGCTTGGGACTAGACTACGAGCAGTACTTC. This gives the protein CASSLGLDYEQYF.

This chain joins TRBV28 and TRBJ1-2; TRBD1 is a possible D gene (6 bases). The CDR3 spans 14 residues. Germline V gene data show CDR1 as MDHEN and CDR2 as SYDVKM. Deletions cut 8 bases from V and 3 bases from J, with 16 bases between. CDR3 residues: CASRVGGTDYGYTF. In DNA form, the CDR3 reads TGTGCCAGCCGGGTAGGGGGAACCGACTATGGCTACACCTTC.

This chain joins TRBV29-1 and TRBJ2-7; no firm D call. The CDR3 has 11 amino acids. Per the germline V gene, CDR1 is SQVTM and CDR2 is ANQGSEA. Between the trimmed V and J ends, which lost 7 bases and 3 bases, there was a span of 10 bases. The chain's CDR3 is CSGSHGYEQYF. The CDR3 DNA is TGCAGCGGTTCACATGGCTACGAGCAGTACTTC.

Notes on this clone: Compared with germline, one end of the junction differs, possibly owing to a read error. V and J are TRBV7-2 and TRBJ2-1; 13 bases match TRBD2. The length of the CDR3 is 16 residues. Germline CDR1 SGHTA, CDR2 FQGNSA. The CDR3 nucleotides read TGTGCCAGCAGCTTCGGCACGACTAGCGGGGGGCCGCCAATGATCTTC. Translation: CASSFGTTSGGPPMIF.

The V and J genes are TRBV27 and TRBJ2-2, with 9 bases identical to TRBD2. V dropped 6 bases and J dropped 4; count of bases not matched to a gene: 6. CDR3 length: 15 residues. Germline-derived CDR1 and CDR2 are MNHEY and SMNVEV (reference sequence). DNA for the CDR3: TGTGCCAGCAGGGTAGCGGGGGTCGTCACCGGGGAGCTGTTTTTT. Its translation is CASRVAGVVTGELFF.

The rearrangement joins TRBV27 to TRBJ2-2, with 9 positions matching TRBD1. CDR3 length: 14 residues. CDR1 MNHEY and CDR2 SMNVEV come from the germline V gene (reference sequence). V shed 4 bases, J shed 4 bases, and the junction held 1 base outside the gene matches. The CDR3: CASSWTGATGELFF. For the CDR3, the DNA is TGTGCCAGCAGTTGGACAGGGGCCACCGGGGAGCTGTTTTTT.

The chain has TRBV9 and TRBJ1-2; 7 positions agree with TRBD1. Per the germline V gene, CDR1 is SGDLS and CDR2 is YYNGEE. V gave up 2 bases and J gave up 3 bases; unmatched junction bases: 4. The CDR3 extends over 14 amino acids. CDR3 sequence reads: CASSVGTEYYGYTF. CDR3 in DNA: TGTGCCAGCAGCGTTGGGACAGAATACTATGGCTACACCTTC.

The rearrangement links TRBV9 to TRBJ2-3; D is undetermined. V shed 0 bases and J shed 6 bases, with 8 bases lying between them. CDR1 and CDR2 (germline): SGDLS, YYNGEE. The CDR3 runs 13 residues. The CDR3 loop reads CASSVGGRDTQYF. The CDR3 DNA reads TGTGCCAGCAGCGTAGGTGGCAGGGATACGCAGTATTTT.

The J gene is TRBJ2-6, the V gene TRBV11-3; 8 nucleotides line up with TRBD2. The ends lost 5 bases at V and 4 bases at J; junction bases unmatched: 4. There are 15 residues in the CDR3. CDR1 is SGHNT and CDR2 is YENEEA in the germline V gene. The CDR3 region is CASSPGGLGANVLTF. In DNA, the CDR3 is TGTGCCAGCAGCCCGGGGGGGCTCGGGGCCAACGTCCTGACTTTC. Based on the CDR3 plus reference TRBV11-3 and TRBJ2-6, the full variable domain is EAGVVQSPRYKIIEKKQPVAFWCNPISGHNTLYWYLQNLGQGPELLIRYENEEAVDDSQLPKDRFSAERLKGVDSTLKIQPAELGDSAVYLCASSPGGLGANVLTFGAGSRLTVL.

This clone was observed a few times. The chain couples TRBV11-3 to TRBJ2-3; 12 nucleotides agree with TRBD2. V dropped 4 bases and J dropped 4; count of bases not matched to a gene: 6. Per the germline V gene, CDR1 is SGHNT and CDR2 is YENEEA. The CDR3 covers 16 residues. The CDR3 DNA sequence: TGTGCCAGCAGCTCCACTAGCGGGGGGCGGGCAGATACGCAGTATTTT. This sequence encodes CASSSTSGGRADTQYF. Together with reference TRBV11-3 and TRBJ2-3, the CDR3 gives the full variable domain: EAGVVQSPRYKIIEKKQPVAFWCNPISGHNTLYWYLQNLGQGPELLIRYENEEAVDDSQLPKDRFSAERLKGVDSTLKIQPAELGDSAVYLCASSSTSGGRADTQYFGPGTRLTVL.

The genes are TRBV4-1 and TRBJ2-6, with no clear D. This CDR3 region has 14 residues. The V gene lost 7 bases and the J gene lost 0 bases, with 7 bases spanning the gap. Germline CDR1 reads MGHRA; CDR2 reads YSYEKL. CDR3 amino acids: CASTLYSGANVLTF. The CDR3 DNA follows: TGCGCCAGCACGTTATACTCTGGGGCCAACGTCCTGACTTTC.

This clone was recorded once. The chain has TRBV9 and TRBJ2-3; 10 bases align to TRBD2. V shed 0 bases, J shed 4 bases, and the junction held 5 bases outside the gene matches. Germline CDR1 and CDR2: SGDLS and YYNGEE. This CDR3 is built from 16 residues. CDR3 DNA: TGTGCCAGCAGCGTAGAAGCGGGGGGGCCTGCAGATACGCAGTATTTT. Amino acid sequence: CASSVEAGGPADTQYF.

J is TRBJ2-3 and V is TRBV27, with TRBD1 identical over 10 bases. The CDR3 contains 18 residues. Germline lookup yields CDR1 MNHEY and CDR2 SMNVEV (reference sequence). V shed 5 bases and J 6 bases; nucleotides not matched to a gene: 17. The CDR3 DNA sequence: TGTGCCAGCAGTCCCGGGAGCGACAGGGGGCGAACGGGGGATACGCAGTATTTT. The encoded protein is CASSPGSDRGRTGDTQYF.

This clone has more than one count but fewer than ten. This chain connects TRBV19 to TRBJ1-1; D uncertain. Germline CDR1 is LNHDA and CDR2 is SQIVND (reference sequence). Trimming removed 5 bases at V and 4 bases at J, with 11 bases between. The CDR3 has 13 residues. CDR3 coding DNA: TGTGCCAGTAGTCCCAGCCGAGGCACTGAAGCTTTCTTT. Residues: CASSPSRGTEAFF.

The V and J genes are TRBV6-5 and TRBJ1-6, with D unclear. The CDR3 sequence is 15 residues long. Germline CDR1 is MNHEY and CDR2 is SVGAGI. V was cut by 6 bases and J by 5 bases, with 14 bases left in between. CDR3 sequence (DNA): TGTGCCAGCAGCCTAAAGGAGGGTGATAATTCACCCCTCCACTTT. It specifies CASSLKEGDNSPLHF.